These T cell receptor beta chains were read from a single sample in a study of shared clonotypes between healthy human individuals. Only in-frame clones appear in the TCRdb table, and some are missing; sequencing was by immunoSEQ multiplex PCR. In the table there are millions of clones, roughly 91% of which are singletons. Source material: naive CD8+ T cells from PBMCs. The receptor source for this set is a man between 18 and 35 years old in good health. Some clones in this sample may be carry-over from other donors' samples. The CDR3 runs from the conserved cysteine through the conserved F or W. Fields, in order: J gene, D gene, V gene, clone size, CDR3 protein, CDR3 DNA. A D gene is named only where the DNA matches it firmly. The size field is filled for only some rows; it gives once, few, many or a size class.

TRBJ2-2 - TRBV9 once CASSVVLGERVGELFF TGTGCCAGCAGCGTAGTTTTGGGGGAGCGGGTCGGGGAGCTGTTTTTT
TRBJ1-4 TRBD1 TRBV4-3 once CASSQTSRTGRNEKLFF TGCGCCAGCAGCCAAACCTCCCGGACAGGGAGGAATGAAAAACTGTTTTTT
TRBJ2-7 - TRBV27 - CASSLSSTPYEQYF TGTGCCAGCAGTTTATCGTCCACCCCCTACGAGCAGTACTTC
TRBJ2-7 TRBD1 TRBV6-1 - CASRTGFYEQYF TGTGCCAGCAGGACAGGGTTTTACGAGCAGTACTTC
TRBJ1-4 - TRBV27 - CASSLRGTNEKLFF TGTGCCAGCAGTTTAAGGGGGACTAATGAAAAACTGTTTTTT
TRBJ2-7 TRBD1 TRBV7-9 - CASSPGTGFYEQYF TGTGCCAGCAGCCCAGGGACAGGTTTCTACGAGCAGTACTTC
TRBJ2-4 - TRBV6-6 - CASSPLETKNIQYF TGTGCCAGCAGCCCCCTCGAGACCAAAAACATTCAGTACTTC
TRBJ2-2 - TRBV7-9 - CASSLGSTGELFF TGTGCCAGCAGCTTAGGTTCCACCGGGGAGCTGTTTTTT
TRBJ2-5 TRBD2 TRBV30 - CAWGPGLARETQYF TGTGCCTGGGGTCCGGGACTAGCGAGAGAGACCCAGTACTTC
TRBJ1-4 TRBD1 TRBV27 - CASSPLGTVLGRTNEKLFF TGTGCCAGCAGCCCACTGGGGACAGTGTTAGGTAGAACTAATGAAAAACTGTTTTTT
TRBJ1-1 - TRBV15 - CATRGLSKGTEAFF TGTGCCACCAGAGGACTCAGCAAGGGCACTGAAGCTTTCTTT
TRBJ2-7 - TRBV4-1 - CASSLRGSYEQYF TGCGCCAGCAGCCTTAGGGGGTCCTACGAGCAGTACTTC
TRBJ2-1 - TRBV27 - CASTPALVPYNEQFF TGTGCCAGCACCCCCGCGCTAGTTCCCTACAATGAGCAGTTCTTC
TRBJ2-7 - TRBV7-9 - CASSLQYSFYEQYF TGTGCCAGCAGCTTACAATACAGCTTCTACGAGCAGTACTTC
TRBJ2-7 TRBD2 TRBV11-2 - CASSLVVGRAAYEQYF TGTGCCAGCAGCTTAGTGGTCGGGAGGGCCGCATACGAGCAGTACTTC
TRBJ1-1 - TRBV7-9 - CASSPTMNTEAFF TGTGCCAGCAGCCCTACCATGAACACTGAAGCTTTCTTT